What follows is one T cell receptor (beta chain) and its context. Its antigen specificity is not known. Base qualities are missing; no much larger clone stands one base away. The cohort comprised some 730 healthy bone marrow donors. Cohort members were all nominally healthy when sampled, although unrecorded immune exposures were likely present. The donor tested CMV seropositive and was one of the 289 seropositive cohort members. A peripheral blood sample was collected from each donor, and TCR beta sequencing was performed on peripheral blood mononuclear cells. Genomic DNA was extracted from the blood cell samples with the Qiagen DNeasy Blood Extraction Kit. The CDR1 and CDR2 encoded by the germline V gene (reference sequence) are LNHDA and SQIVND. The trim is 9 bases for V and 1 base for J, with a gap of 19 bases between the germline ends. From the cysteine up to the phenylalanine, the CDR3 has a length of 16 residues. Only CDR3 DNA is held: 48 bases, read in frame from base 1.

This sample is part of a study of cytomegalovirus exposure and HLA in healthy donors (TCRdb year 2017). The study in broad terms: An earlier analysis of roughly 610 of the donors reported about 280 Gb of sequence data and 90 million to 120 million unique TCR beta sequences obtained from about 180 million T cells. Roughly 300 gigabases of sequencing data and 70 million to 100 million unique TCR sequences were included in an early release covering 500 to 750 HLA-typed donors. Of the 300 to 450 genotyped donors, approximately 81% were placed in the genetic ancestry cluster associated with self-reported Caucasian donors. The study aimed to test whether cataloging public T cell receptors could reveal signatures of past pathogen exposure. Using immunosequencing, the study profiled T cell repertoires from about 620 subjects and related those repertoires to cytomegalovirus serostatus. Besides the first cohort of under 700 subjects, a separate validation cohort made up of 120 different subjects was used. To predict cytomegalovirus infection status, the study brought together high-throughput TCR immunosequencing, statistical association of individual TCRs with disease status, and machine learning. A later analysis re-examined previously published TCR beta repertoires from about 670 donors and added high-resolution HLA genotyping to investigate patterns of TCR occurrence. Rather than using new phenotypic data, the later analysis identified candidate immune exposures from TCR beta sequences and from how often those sequences occurred across donors. An earlier analysis of 587 of the donors applied high-throughput TCR beta sequencing to assess whether each TCR beta V gene segment acted as functional or pseudogenic. Donor age, sex, ethnicity and CMV serostatus were compiled together with the repertoire data. In a later genetic analysis, genome-wide SNP genotypes for 398 of the 666 donors were used, and that subset was treated as a discovery cohort. Every repertoire in the discovery cohort had been generated on one and the same sequencing platform. Class I and class II HLA loci were covered by the typing at four-digit resolution. Typing coverage differed by locus: A, B, C, DRB1 and DQB1 were typed in roughly 620-630 donors, DQA1 in around 500, DPA1 in 606, and DPB1 in 400 to 480. Several DR-DQ haplotypes were handled as single units for association and clustering, since linkage in the cohort was strong. Among around 400 genotyped donors of the cohort, an average of about 220,000 unique TCR beta nucleotide sequences was sequenced per donor, of which about 19% were non-productive. What the work shows at the level of the full study, not this receptor alone: Because some donors lacked HLA typing at each locus, the association tests relied only on the typed subset. According to the authors, the approach could potentially be generalized to other disease states and immunological phenotypes. Linkage disequilibrium might explain the correlated functional status among segregating V segments, but an unknown experimental factor could not be ruled out. In a later analysis, HLA-associated TCR beta chains showed more clonal expansion and lower generation probabilities than non-associated chains that were equally common. A group of highly shared sequence variants was considered likely to be a technical artifact of the sequencing pipeline. The study gave a list of about 160 TCR beta chains associated with cytomegalovirus. The classifier was reported to diagnose cytomegalovirus status with high specificity and sensitivity in both the original cohort and the validation cohort. V-gene and J-gene trimming of TCR beta chains was associated with a missense DCLRE1C variant in a later genetic analysis, and the association was replicated in an independent cohort. A later analysis found that TCR association rates varied across HLA loci, with DRB1 alleles showing the most associated TCRs and HLA-C alleles the fewest. Roughly uniform sequencing depth across donors was assumed in presence/absence analyses, although this assumption may not hold. A later analysis reported that several top co-occurrence clusters appeared linked to parvovirus B19, influenza, CMV and Epstein-Barr virus. A further reported finding was that TCR beta sequences accurately predicted the HLA-A and HLA-B alleles for most subjects in the first cohort. Specific HLA alleles were associated with 16,951 TCR beta sequences at a false discovery rate of 0.05 in a later analysis. Most TCR sequences were seen in very few donors, while some public TCRs were found in many individuals. The 87-base-pair reads could not distinguish some IMGT-functional V segments, including TRBV6-2 and TRBV6-3, so those segments were excluded. Because counts were too low, around 18 rarely observed V segments, including chromosome 9 orphons, were left out of the earlier analysis of a few hundred of the donors. An earlier analysis of approximately 570 of the donors showed that most TCR beta V segments appeared in productive rearrangements either about 87% or about 30% of the time, which broadly matched IMGT annotations. CMV serostatus was the only immune exposure information available for the cohort. When HLA alleles, especially DR and DQ, strongly co-occurred, attributing TCR associations to individual alleles was difficult. According to a later genetic analysis, donors in an Asian-associated ancestry cluster had fewer N-insertions in productive TCRs than the approximately 630-donor mean. Only TCR beta chains were sequenced in this cohort, and the absence of alpha or paired-chain data limited detectable features. Three of the identified cytomegalovirus-associated TCR beta chains were confirmed in vitro to be specific for cytomegalovirus antigens. In a later analysis, most CMV-associated TCR beta chains were found to appear HLA-restricted, with HLA associations seemingly driven largely by CMV exposure.

To prepare the library, the immunoSEQ multiplex PCR assay was applied. For the multiplex PCR, a mixture combining 60 forward primers for TCR Vbeta segments and 13 reverse primers for TCR Jbeta segments was used. Amplification of the CDR3 region of rearranged TCR beta genes was performed with a multiplex PCR assay on genomic DNA. The Illumina HiSeq System was used to sequence the amplified TCR beta libraries as 87-base-pair reads. On the authors' methods: A later analysis tallied tens of millions of unique TCR beta chains across the approximately 670 repertoires, and roughly 11 million of those chains were shared by two or more donors. A nearest-neighbor algorithm error-corrected the raw reads and collapsed the reads into unique sequences, merging closely related sequences to remove PCR and sequencing errors. To assign V, D and J gene segments, CDR3 sequences were aligned to IMGT reference sequences. For a sequence to be retained, at least a six-nucleotide match to both a V gene segment and a J gene segment was required. Rearrangements were classified as productive when the CDR3 lacked stop codons and remained in frame with V and J, and all other rearrangements were classified as non-productive. CDR3 was defined according to IMGT convention as the region running from the second conserved V-encoded cysteine to the conserved J-encoded phenylalanine. In an earlier analysis of some 550 of the donors, sequences lacking an unambiguous match to a single V gene segment were excluded. In an earlier analysis of 450 to 750 of the donors, a V segment was called functional when productive rearrangements were above 56.7%, and segregating when the standard deviation between donors exceeded 5%. A statistical classification framework was built to diagnose cytomegalovirus status from the catalog of TCR beta chain sequences. A later analysis assigned V and J genes by comparing TCR nucleotide sequences with IMGT/GENE-DB human TR gene sequences. The TCRdist pipeline was used in a later analysis to assign CDR3 sequences and most-parsimonious VDJ recombination scenarios. In a later analysis, each TCR beta chain was defined by its CDR3 amino acid sequence together with its V-gene family, and reads without a unique V-gene family were excluded. A later analysis removed nearly 600 highly shared, low-generation-probability nucleotide sequences to deal with suspected cross-contamination and a sequencing artifact. A later analysis calculated a clonal expansion index for each public chain from normalized within-repertoire ranks of inferred template counts. In a later analysis, generation probabilities were computed using a VDJ recombination model fitted to out-of-frame rearrangements, and the results were checked against IGoR. In a later analysis, TCR-TCR, TCR-HLA and TCR-CMV co-occurrence was scored with hypergeometric tests, and a repertoire-size bias correction was applied to TCR pairs. In a later analysis, false discovery rates were estimated by permuting HLA or CMV assignments 20 times. A later analysis grouped co-occurring TCRs with DBSCAN, adding TCRdist sequence similarity when clustering within HLA-allele-positive subsets. Repertoires with fewer than 30,000 or more than 120,000 public chains, plus five repertoires with anomalous nucleotide sharing, were excluded from co-occurrence clustering. Here the immuneACCESS table is served through TCRdb, limited to in-frame sequences with V and J called. Missing clones are a known gap in these copies; in checked studies unresolved V genes cover under half, and the rest lacks a known reason. D and trimming come from the DNA, and the V and J calls and clone size come from that table. This sample comprises 240,000 or so clones, 80% to 85% of them detected only once. The ten largest clones represent around 8% of the sample.

The TCR comes from a woman aged 60 to 75 in good health and CMV-seropositive. What was sequenced was PBMCs. The sequence links TRBV19 to TRBJ1-5; the D gene is possibly TRBD1, with 5 bases matching. The DNA sequence is as follows: TGTGCCAGCCAGACAAGGGGTGTCGGGAGCAATCAGCCCCAGCATTTT. Its amino acids are CASQTRGVGSNQPQHF. Supplemented by the reference TRBV19 and TRBJ1-5 proteins around the CDR3, the complete variable domain is DGGITQSPKYLFRKEGQNVTLSCEQNLNHDAMYWYRQDPGQGLRLIYYSQIVNDFQKGDIAEGYSVSREKKESFPLTVTSAQKNPTAFYLCASQTRGVGSNQPQHFGDGTRLSIL.